This TCR beta chain was captured in a study of shared clonotypes between healthy human individuals (dated by TCRdb to about 2020). Study-wide context: A couple of women and a few men aged 18 to 49 years were included in the cohort. Between about 0.8 and 9 billion PBMCs per donor were obtained by leukapheresis. Libraries were prepared and TCR repertoires were sequenced by different laboratories using diverse techniques, in order to increase sequencing depth and limit assay-specific biases. Per donor, three plates each were used for CD4 naive and CD4 memory, two for CD8 naive, and one for CD8 memory. Blood TCR repertoires of a handful of healthy adults were deeply sequenced to estimate repertoire size and the extent of clonotype sharing between individuals.

Donors were healthy HIV-negative adults with no recently reported acute infections or vaccinations. All donors were Caucasian adults living in Nashville, Tennessee, USA. CD4+ T cells were enriched by magnetic negative selection, after which naive cells were positively selected on CD45RA and the negative fraction was taken as the memory subset. Blood was collected by leukapheresis, and PBMCs were isolated by Ficoll-Histopaque density gradient centrifugation and then cryopreserved in liquid nitrogen vapor phase. Analytical flow cytometry was used to check the purity and quantity of every magnetically sorted T cell population. From each sorted fraction, genomic DNA was isolated and quantified by UV absorbance on a Nanodrop 2000c. Per the germline V gene (reference sequence), MNHEY is the CDR1 and SMNVEV is the CDR2. V is cut by 5 bases and J by 0 bases, and the space between the germline ends is 7 bases. The CDR3 sequence holds 14 residues, the cysteine and phenylalanine included. The read is trimmed to its CDR3 DNA, 42 bases read in frame from base 1.

Using the deep immunoSEQ assay, multiplex PCR amplified TCR CDR3 regions from genomic DNA. Extracted genomic DNA from each cell subset was spread evenly across all wells of several immunoSEQ 96-well plates, with each plate serving as a replicate. For sorted subsets, around 200 ng genomic DNA, equal to about 30,000 T cell genomes, was loaded into each replicate PCR. Purified libraries were measured with a Qubit 3.0 fluorometer, size-checked on a Bioanalyzer 2100, and measured again with the KAPA Library Quantification kit. Every immunoSEQ 96-well plate was sequenced on a dedicated single-read 150-cycle Illumina NextSeq 550 flow cell. Turning to the authors' computational methods: Because only junctional sequences without quality scores were contained in the immunoSEQ output, filtering matching that applied to full-length reads could not be performed. Sequences were annotated with PyIR, a Python wrapper for IgBLAST v1.9, using IMGT germline references to assign V/J genes and CDR3. Reads with weak V/J assignments (E-value above 1e-6), missing CDR3, stop codons, out-of-frame junctions, or ambiguous translated residues were removed. V3J clonotypes were defined as sequences sharing an identical inferred V gene, J gene, and CDR3 amino acid sequence. Percentage overlap between repertoires was computed as shared unique clonotypes divided by the size of the smaller repertoire. Richness of each repertoire was evaluated using RTK rarefaction, the Chao1 estimator, and Recon v2.1 estimates of unobserved clonotypes. OLGA was used to compute generation probabilities for all TCRbeta clonotypes that the gDNA method yielded from a handful of donors. This is the immuneACCESS table as TCRdb keeps it, with only in-frame sequences that have V and J called. A part of the clones is gone; compared with another copy, unresolved V genes explain less than half, and the rest is unexplained. The DNA gave D and trimming, while V, J and clone size come from that table. The sample has over 2 million clones on record, around 95% of them singletons. The ten largest clones capture 0.13% of the sample.

This clone was counted a single time. Its antigen is still unknown. The sample holds no much larger clone one base away, and base qualities are not on file. The full study reports these points: The genetic and exposure-history diversity represented was limited by the small number of donors. Naive subsets generally had larger estimated clonotype richness than memory subsets. Pairwise subsampling led to the expectation that sequencing depth would affect the degree of clonotype sharing among donors. Higher generation probabilities were observed for clonotypes shared by all four sorted-subset donors than for non-shared clonotypes. When a few donors were compared, the shared fraction of clonotypes was 5% to 6.5% for naive CD4, about 4% for naive CD8, 2.3% for memory CD4, and 0.4% for memory CD8. Rarefaction of sorted-subset datasets indicated incomplete sequencing despite the large sequencing depth. Only blood was sampled, and tissue TCR repertoires likely differ from those in blood.

The V gene is TRBV27 and the J gene is TRBJ2-2; the D gene is perhaps TRBD1, on 6 matching bases. Sequencing was done on a sample of naive CD4+ T cells sorted from blood. The cell subset or site label, read with the paper, signifies: CD45RA+ positively selected. The TCR was taken from a man between 18 and 29 years old in good health. For the CDR3, the sequence is CASSTGTNTGELFF. The sequenced DNA: TGTGCCAGCAGTACAGGGACGAACACCGGGGAGCTGTTTTTT.